Sequencing of this T cell receptor beta chain was carried out in a study of metastatic and nonmetastatic thyroid tumors. The wider study: Thyroid patients, malignant and benign, had repertoires compared across blood and tumor or nodule tissue.

No patient had received any treatment before thyroid surgery. Germline CDR1 SNHLY, CDR2 FYNNEI. The V gene lost 6 bases and the J gene lost 4 bases, with 10 bases spanning the gap. This CDR3 spans 14 amino acids. Original handling: Built for papillary thyroid cancer, a distant-metastasis classifier drew on CDR3 differences across clinicopathological groups. With MiXCR, TCRdb reprocessed the PCR reads. TCRdb's processing, not the study's, gives the V and J calls here. The table records some 93,000 clones, about an eighth of them present only once. This clone occurred many times. The antigen remains unidentified. Study-level findings and limits: Within blood and tumor, benign nodules reportedly had significantly lower TCR beta diversity than malignant thyroid tumors did.

The V gene is TRBV2, the J gene TRBJ1-6, with a tentative D call TRBD1 (6 bases). This TCR came from a female donor with papillary thyroid cancer or a benign thyroid nodule (not recorded which). Some clones in this sample may be carry-over from other donors' samples. The sequenced sample was blood. The CDR3 DNA reads TGTGCCAGCAGGGGGGCGGAGTATAATTCACCCCTCCACTTT. It encodes CASRGAEYNSPLHF.